Listed below are T cell receptor beta chains from one sample, sequenced in a study of cytomegalovirus exposure and HLA in healthy donors. Profiled with immunoSEQ multiplex PCR; TCRdb holds only in-frame clones, not every one. The data show 68,000 or so clones, with 80% to 90% seen just once and 6.5% held by the top ten. Input material: PBMCs. These receptors came from a human donor in good health. The CDR3 runs from the conserved cysteine through the conserved F or W. A D gene is named only where the DNA matches it firmly. For some rows the clone size is stated as once, few or many, or as a class when expanded; others skip it.

V: TRBV2
size: once
D: NA
J: TRBJ1-2
CDR3: CASRFRGGGYTF
DNA: TGTGCCAGCAGGTTTCGGGGAGGGGGCTACACCTTC

V: TRBV19
size: NA
D: TRBD1
J: TRBJ1-1
CDR3: CASNTGTGYTEAFF
DNA: TGTGCCAGTAATACCGGGACAGGGTACACTGAAGCTTTCTTT

V: TRBV5-4
size: NA
D: NA
J: TRBJ1-4
CDR3: CASSLEVGENEKLFF
DNA: TGTGCCAGCAGCTTGGAAGTCGGGGAGAATGAAAAACTGTTTTTT

V: TRBV4-3
size: NA
D: TRBD2
J: TRBJ2-1
CDR3: CASSQKRTSGGYEQFF
DNA: TGCGCCAGCAGCCAAAAGAGGACTAGCGGGGGGTATGAGCAGTTCTTC

V: TRBV27
size: NA
D: TRBD2
J: TRBJ2-3
CDR3: CASSTLVGIGTSHDTQYF
DNA: TGTGCCAGCAGTACCTTAGTAGGGATAGGGACTAGCCACGATACGCAGTATTTT

V: TRBV28
size: once
D: TRBD1
J: TRBJ1-4
CDR3: CASSSTGATEKLFF
DNA: TGTGCCAGCAGTTCCACAGGGGCGACTGAAAAACTGTTTTTT

V: TRBV6-6
size: few
D: NA
J: TRBJ1-3
CDR3: CASSRGGSGNTIYF
DNA: TGTGCCAGCAGCCGGGGAGGCTCTGGAAACACCATATATTTT

V: TRBV2
size: NA
D: NA
J: TRBJ1-1
CDR3: CASTEGGRGTEAFF
DNA: TGTGCCAGCACCGAAGGAGGCAGGGGTACTGAAGCTTTCTTT

V: TRBV5-6
size: NA
D: NA
J: TRBJ2-3
CDR3: CASSLAPGVGPYF
DNA: TGTGCCAGCAGCTTGGCCCCGGGAGTCGGTCCGTATTTT

V: TRBV9
size: once
D: NA
J: TRBJ1-6
CDR3: CASSVVGGYNSPLHF
DNA: TGTGCCAGCAGCGTAGTGGGGGGCTATAATTCACCCCTCCACTTT

V: TRBV30
size: NA
D: NA
J: TRBJ1-4
CDR3: CALIQATNEKLFF
DNA: TGTGCCCTAATACAGGCAACTAATGAAAAACTGTTTTTT

V: TRBV28
size: NA
D: TRBD1
J: TRBJ2-7
CDR3: CASNRGSYEQYF
DNA: TGTGCCAGCAACAGGGGCTCCTACGAGCAGTACTTC

V: TRBV11-2
size: NA
D: NA
J: TRBJ1-5
CDR3: CASSWSVNQPQHF
DNA: TGTGCCAGCAGCTGGTCGGTCAATCAGCCCCAGCATTTT

V: TRBV5-6
size: NA
D: TRBD2
J: TRBJ2-1
CDR3: CASSSGTSSRNEQFF
DNA: TGTGCCAGCAGCTCCGGGACTAGCAGTAGGAATGAGCAGTTCTTC

V: TRBV19
size: once
D: TRBD1
J: TRBJ2-7
CDR3: CASSNDRGRFEQYF
DNA: TGTGCCAGTAGCAACGACAGGGGGCGCTTCGAGCAGTACTTC

V: TRBV18
size: NA
D: TRBD1
J: TRBJ1-2
CDR3: CASSTGPTYGYTF
DNA: TGTGCCAGCTCGACAGGGCCCACCTATGGCTACACCTTC